This entry features one T cell receptor (beta chain) sequence. The antigen it binds to is not known. No much larger clone exists at a distance of one base, and base qualities are not known. The method was the immunoSEQ multiplex PCR assay. In its TCRdb copy, this immuneACCESS table keeps in-frame sequences only and misses some clones. Where compared with another copy, unresolved V genes explain less than half of these, and the others have no known cause. The table for this sample lists about 44,000 clones; 85% to 95% of them were counted only once. 1% to 1.5% of the sample lies in the top ten. The CDR3 starts with the cysteine, ends with the phenylalanine, and has 11 residues. Only CDR3 DNA is held: 33 bases, read in frame from base 1. V is shortened by 6 bases, J by 10 bases, and the region joining them spans 10 bases. For CDR1 and CDR2, the germline V gene lists SNHLY and FYNNEI. The sample belongs to a study of T cell changes during pregnancy in multiple sclerosis (dated by TCRdb to between 2018 and 2021). Some background on the complete study: The study examined how the T cell repertoire changed over the course of pregnancy in women with multiple sclerosis.

Rearrangement joined TRBV2 to TRBJ2-1; no confident D gene assignment can be made. The specimen sequenced was peripheral blood. This receptor was identified in a female donor with multiple sclerosis, enrolled in a pregnancy study. The CDR3 corresponds to CASRVDLEQFF. In nucleotide form, the sequence is TGTGCCAGCAGGGTAGATTTAGAGCAGTTCTTC.